These T cell receptor beta chains were read from a single sample in a study of shared clonotypes between healthy human individuals. Assay: immunoSEQ multiplex PCR; the TCRdb copy retains only in-frame clones and omits some. This sample has roughly 1,600,000 clones, with approximately 98.5% found just once. The specimen was naive CD4+ T cells sorted from blood. The receptor set was obtained from a young man in good health. CDR3s include the opening cysteine and the closing phenylalanine or tryptophan.

TRBV9 | 15 | CASSVATSPPGELFF
TRBV7-9 | 14 | CASSVHSGPYGYTF
TRBV7-9 | 19 | CASSFPGTSVGFFRETQYF
TRBV28 | 19 | CASSFPGLAGGGSYNEQFF
TRBV29-1 | 12 | CSGTGAGNTIYF
TRBV30 | 15 | CAWSPQGQENYGYTF
TRBV6-1 | 14 | CASSERGTAYEQYF
TRBV7-2 | 15 | CASSFQAGASYEQYF
TRBV5-1 | 14 | CASSLDFYTDTQYF
TRBV28 | 13 | CASKLTGSYEQYF
TRBV15 | 16 | CATSSEWLPRRDEQFF
TRBV5-1 | 16 | CASSVAGTGFTDTQYF